These 31 T cell receptor beta chains were all obtained from the same sample, sequenced in a study of a mutant IDH1 vaccine in newly diagnosed glioma. This sample's time point: week 11, during vaccination. Each dose delivered 300 ug of mutant IDH1 20-mer peptide subcutaneously with imiquimod. Antigens of these TCRs are unknown. The assay was immunoSEQ multiplex PCR, and TCRdb's table has in-frame clones only and misses some. This table holds some 130,000 clones, about four fifths found once. This specimen consisted of PBMCs, obtained from a glioma patient whose treatment included an IDH1 peptide vaccine. The receptors here all came from a man aged 35-49 years with glioma.

This chain links TRBV19 with TRBJ1-5, with D possibly TRBD1 on 6 matching bases. The CDR3 loop spans 13 amino acids. Trimming removed 10 bases at V and 2 bases at J, with 12 bases between. The germline V gene has CDR1 LNHDA and CDR2 SQIVND (reference sequence). CDR3 residues: CATGRQGNQPQHF. CDR3 coding DNA: TGTGCCACTGGACGACAGGGCAATCAGCCCCAGCATTTT.

The chain recombines TRBV11-2 with TRBJ1-3; the match to TRBD1 covers 8 bases. With 6 bases clipped from V and 0 bases from J, the junction kept 7 bases outside the gene matches. The CDR3 sequence is 16 residues long. Germline CDR1 is SGHAT and CDR2 is FQNNGV. CDR3 amino acids: CASSSSGGYSGNTIYF. CDR3 coding DNA: TGTGCCAGCAGTTCTTCAGGGGGCTACTCTGGAAACACCATATATTTT.

The chain links TRBV19 to TRBJ1-1; D gene unclear. With 6 bases removed from V and 6 bases from J, the gap between germline ends came to 14 bases. The CDR3 spans 13 residues. Per germline, CDR1 LNHDA and CDR2 SQIVND (reference sequence). The CDR3, as DNA: TGTGCCAGTAGAACCCGGGGTGGGCCTGAAGCTTTCTTT. This encodes CASRTRGGPEAFF. Complete variable domain (other parts from reference TRBV19 and TRBJ1-1): DGGITQSPKYLFRKEGQNVTLSCEQNLNHDAMYWYRQDPGQGLRLIYYSQIVNDFQKGDIAEGYSVSREKKESFPLTVTSAQKNPTAFYLCASRTRGGPEAFFGQGTRLTVV.

This clone was detected a few times. V and J are TRBV6-1 and TRBJ1-2; no firm D call. Trimming stripped 1 base from V and 3 bases from J, with 15 bases between. The CDR3 runs to 16 residues. Germline CDR1 and CDR2: MNHNS and SASEGT. CDR3 coding DNA: TGTGCCAGCAGTGAAGAGGTCTGGACTGCTTACTATGGCTACACCTTC. This gives the protein CASSEEVWTAYYGYTF.

CDR3 DNA: TGTGCCAGCAGCGGACAGGGGACTAGGAGGAATGAGCAGTTCTTC. It yields the protein CASSGQGTRRNEQFF. V and J are TRBV7-2 and TRBJ2-1; a weak D match, TRBD1 (9 bases). The germline CDR1 and CDR2 sequences are SGHTA and FQGNSA. The CDR3 is 15 amino acids. V lost 5 bases and J 7 bases, leaving 18 bases between the germline ends.

This rearrangement joins TRBV28 to TRBJ1-5; no reliable D call. Between the trimmed V and J ends, which lost 6 bases and 0 bases, there was a span of 6 bases. Germline-derived CDR1 and CDR2 are MDHEN and SYDVKM. This CDR3 contains 13 residues. The CDR3 spells CASRESSNQPQHF. In DNA, the CDR3 is TGTGCCAGCAGGGAAAGTAGCAATCAGCCCCAGCATTTT.

The chain is built from TRBV2 and TRBJ2-7; 9 nucleotides line up with TRBD1. V dropped 1 base and J dropped 6; count of bases not matched to a gene: 7. The CDR3 contains 15 residues. The germline gives CDR1 SNHLY, CDR2 FYNNEI. In DNA, the CDR3 is TGTGCCAGCAGTGAAGACGAACAGGGGGCAACCGAGCAGTACTTC. Protein product: CASSEDEQGATEQYF.

The chain recombines TRBV6-5 with TRBJ1-1; D not certain. V was clipped by 6 bases and J by 6 bases, with 14 bases between them. Germline V gene sequence: CDR1 MNHEY, CDR2 SVGAGI. This CDR3 region has 13 residues. CDR3 region: CASSWIAWAEAFF. CDR3 bases: TGTGCCAGCAGCTGGATAGCCTGGGCTGAAGCTTTCTTT.

The CDR3: CASSYRDRGLNTEAFF. For the CDR3, the DNA is TGTGCCAGCAGTTACCGGGACAGGGGCTTGAACACTGAAGCTTTCTTT. This rearrangement joins TRBV6-6 to TRBJ1-1; 10 nucleotides line up with TRBD1. The CDR3 runs 16 residues. V lost 2 bases and J lost 0; bases outside the gene matches: 3. In germline, CDR1 is MNHNY, CDR2 SVGAGI (reference sequence).

The rearrangement uses TRBV4-3 and TRBJ2-2; 10 nucleotides line up with TRBD2. The V gene's germline CDR1 is LGHNA and CDR2 YSLEER. The CDR3 is 13 amino acids. Trimming at V came to 11 bases and at J to 4 bases, leaving 4 bases not matched to a gene. CDR3 bases: TGCGCCTCTAGCGGGGGTGGCACCGGGGAGCTGTTTTTT. As protein: CASSGGGTGELFF.

This clone has at least ten counts. V gene TRBV28 combines with J gene TRBJ2-1; a possible D gene is TRBD2 (5 bases). This CDR3 contains 15 residues. V lost 5 bases and J 2 bases, leaving 13 bases between the germline ends. Germline V CDR1 and CDR2: MDHEN, SYDVKM. The chain's CDR3 is CASSPIRRAYNEQFF. For the CDR3, the DNA is TGTGCCAGCAGTCCAATTCGGCGGGCCTACAATGAGCAGTTCTTC.

This rearrangement joins TRBV15 to TRBJ2-1, with 7 bases that match TRBD2. The CDR3 spans 14 residues. Germline CDR1 reads LNHNV; CDR2 reads YYDKDF (reference sequence). J lost 4 bases, V lost 11 bases, and 11 bases had no gene match. The CDR3 loop is CAARGEGQYNEQFF. CDR3 sequence (DNA): TGTGCCGCAAGAGGGGAGGGCCAATACAATGAGCAGTTCTTC. The full variable domain, rest sourced from reference TRBV15 and TRBJ2-1, is DAMVIQNPRYQVTQFGKPVTLSCSQTLNHNVMYWYQQKSSQAPKLLFHYYDKDFNNEADTPDNFQSRRPNTSFCFLDIRSPGLGDTAMYLCAARGEGQYNEQFFGPGTRLTVL.

This clone was seen just once. The V call is TRBV11-2, the J call TRBJ1-3; a possible D gene is TRBD1 (5 bases). V was cut by 5 bases and J by 3 bases, with 17 bases left in between. The germline CDR1 and CDR2 sequences are SGHAT and FQNNGV. CDR3 length: 16 residues. CDR3 in DNA: TGTGCCAGCAGCCCCCGTGGGGCCGAGGGTGGAAACACCATATATTTT. It specifies CASSPRGAEGGNTIYF.

The rearrangement uses TRBV15 and TRBJ1-5; the match to TRBD1 covers 11 bases. Germline-derived CDR1 and CDR2 are LNHNV and YYDKDF (reference sequence). The CDR3 covers 15 residues. V dropped 3 bases and J dropped 11; count of bases not matched to a gene: 9. Here the CDR3 reads CATSRAGTGGTAQHF. The CDR3 DNA reads as TGTGCCACCAGCAGGGCCGGGACAGGGGGGACGGCCCAGCATTTT.

In this sample, this clone turned up once. The chain carries TRBV7-8 and TRBJ2-5; 8 positions match TRBD2. Germline values: CDR1 SGHVS, CDR2 FQNEAQ. The trim removed 0 bases at V and 5 bases at J, leaving 5 bases unmatched. The CDR3 length is 15 residues. This CDR3 is CASSLAGTSDETQYF. CDR3 in DNA: TGTGCCAGCAGCTTAGCGGGGACTAGTGACGAGACCCAGTACTTC.

This chain uses TRBV7-8 with TRBJ2-2; no definite D call. The CDR3 consists of 15 residues. The V gene's germline CDR1 is SGHVS and CDR2 FQNEAQ. Trimming pared 8 bases from V and 1 base from J, leaving 14 bases between. CDR3 region: CASSRERLNTGELFF. For the CDR3, the DNA is TGTGCCAGCTCCCGTGAGCGCCTGAACACCGGGGAGCTGTTTTTT.

Only a few counts were recorded for this clone. The chain uses TRBV14 and TRBJ1-2; tentatively, D is TRBD1 (6 bases). The CDR3 is 11 residues long. Per the germline V gene, CDR1 is SGHDN and CDR2 is FVKESK. Trimming cost V 8 bases and J 4 bases, with 8 bases left between them. The CDR3 spells CASGQSYGYTF. The CDR3 nucleotides read TGTGCCAGCGGACAGTCCTATGGCTACACCTTC. Using reference TRBV14 and TRBJ1-2 for the parts outside the CDR3, the full variable domain is EAGVTQFPSHSVIEKGQTVTLRCDPISGHDNLYWYRRVMGKEIKFLLHFVKESKQDESGMPNNRFLAERTGGTYSTLKVQPAELEDSGVYFCASGQSYGYTFGSGTRLTVV.

The gene calls are TRBV11-2 and TRBJ2-3, with D perhaps TRBD2 (6 bases). V shed 4 bases and J shed 6 bases, with 17 bases lying between them. Germline assignment: CDR1 SGHAT and CDR2 FQNNGV. The CDR3 sequence is 15 residues long. The CDR3 spells CASSSTRDSPDTQYF. The CDR3 DNA follows: TGTGCCAGCAGCTCCACCAGGGACTCGCCTGATACGCAGTATTTT.

The J gene is TRBJ1-2, the V gene TRBV30, with D hard to call. Trimming took off 0 bases at V and 8 bases at J, with 7 bases between the two ends. Germline CDR1 and CDR2: GTSNPN and SVGIG (reference sequence). This CDR3 spans 11 amino acids. The CDR3: CAWSVLEGYTF. Here the CDR3 DNA reads TGTGCCTGGAGTGTACTAGAAGGCTACACCTTC.

This chain uses TRBV11-2 with TRBJ2-3; 10 bases are shared with TRBD2. Trimming at V came to 5 bases and at J to 5 bases, leaving 10 bases not matched to a gene. Germline V gene data show CDR1 as SGHAT and CDR2 as FQNNGV. The CDR3 is 16 residues long. The CDR3 bases are TGTGCCAGCAGCCATCGCGCTAGCGGGGGTTTAGATACGCAGTATTTT. This codes for CASSHRASGGLDTQYF. Using reference TRBV11-2 and TRBJ2-3 for the parts outside the CDR3, the full variable domain is EAGVAQSPRYKIIEKRQSVAFWCNPISGHATLYWYQQILGQGPKLLIQFQNNGVVDDSQLPKDRFSAERLKGVDSTLKIQPAKLEDSAVYLCASSHRASGGLDTQYFGPGTRLTVL.

The CDR3 loop reads CASSLGTGDGETQYF. The CDR3 DNA is TGTGCCAGCAGCTTAGGGACAGGGGATGGAGAGACCCAGTACTTC. This chain joins TRBV11-3 and TRBJ2-5, with 9 bases aligning to TRBD1. Per germline, CDR1 SGHNT and CDR2 YENEEA. This CDR3 has 15 amino acids. The ends lost 1 base at V and 4 bases at J; junction bases unmatched: 4.

The gene calls are TRBV7-2 and TRBJ2-1; 7 bases fit TRBD1. The CDR3 runs 12 residues. Germline loops: CDR1 SGHTA, CDR2 FQGNSA. V trimming: 6 bases; J trimming: 15 bases; junction bases outside the gene matches: 11. In DNA, the CDR3 is TGTGCCAGCAGGAGAGGGACAGATATTTGGTTCTTC. As protein: CASRRGTDIWFF.

The V call is TRBV7-6, the J call TRBJ2-1; weak D call: TRBD2 (6 bases). The germline V gene has CDR1 SGHVS and CDR2 FNYEAQ. V dropped 5 bases and J dropped 5 bases, with 16 bases sitting between them. The CDR3 loop spans 15 amino acids. The CDR3, as DNA: TGTGCCAGCAGCCCCACCGGGACTTCTGACAATGAGCAGTTCTTC. Its translation: CASSPTGTSDNEQFF.

This chain uses TRBV4-2 with TRBJ2-3; D is unclear. Germline CDR1 LGHNA, CDR2 YNFKEQ. Trimming took off 0 bases at V and 8 bases at J, with 18 bases between the two ends. This CDR3 contains 16 residues. This CDR3 reads CASSQDQVPTPVTQYF. In nucleotides, the CDR3 is TGTGCCAGCAGCCAAGATCAAGTTCCCACTCCTGTTACGCAGTATTTT.

V gene TRBV4-3 combines with J gene TRBJ1-3; D uncertain. The V gene lost 0 bases and the J gene lost 5 bases, with 8 bases spanning the gap. The CDR3 loop spans 14 amino acids. In germline, CDR1 is LGHNA, CDR2 YSLEER. DNA of the CDR3: TGCGCCAGCAGCCAAGAGAGGAGGAGAAACACCATATATTTT. This codes for CASSQERRRNTIYF.

This clone was seen a handful of times. The CDR3, as DNA: TGTGCCAGCAGTTTGGGACTAGCTTACGAGCAGTACTTC. Translated: CASSLGLAYEQYF. This rearrangement joins TRBV27 to TRBJ2-7, with 9 bases that match TRBD2. This CDR3 is 13 amino acids long. Germline assignment: CDR1 MNHEY and CDR2 SMNVEV (reference sequence). V was pared by 3 bases and J by 4 bases, with 1 base of the junction left unmatched.

This chain connects TRBV19 to TRBJ2-7; a weak D match, TRBD1 (6 bases). Germline lookup yields CDR1 LNHDA and CDR2 SQIVND (reference sequence). The V and J ends lost 5 bases and 2 bases respectively, with 19 bases between them. The CDR3 length is 16 residues. In DNA form, the CDR3 reads TGTGCCAGTAGTCCCCTGGGACACAAGAAGACCTACGAGCAGTACTTC. This translates into CASSPLGHKKTYEQYF.

The rearrangement uses TRBV2 and TRBJ2-1; TRBD2 aligns across 11 bases. CDR1 and CDR2 (germline): SNHLY, FYNNEI. After removal of 3 bases from V and 10 bases from J, the junction contained 8 bases not matched to a gene. The CDR3 loop spans 15 amino acids. The CDR3 protein is CASSDSTSGIREQFF. CDR3 DNA sequence: TGTGCCAGCAGTGATTCGACTAGCGGGATCAGGGAGCAGTTCTTC. The entire variable domain, with the rest obtained from reference TRBV2 and TRBJ2-1, is as follows: EPEVTQTPSHQVTQMGQEVILRCVPISNHLYFYWYRQILGQKVEFLVSFYNNEISEKSEIFDDQFSVERPDGSNFTLKIRSTKLEDSAMYFCASSDSTSGIREQFFGPGTRLTVL.

This rearrangement joins TRBV5-4 to TRBJ2-7; 9 bases match TRBD1. V was clipped by 4 bases and J by 4 bases; unmatched bases: 3. The CDR3 length is 13 residues. CDR1 is SGHNT and CDR2 is YYREEE in the germline V gene (reference sequence). The CDR3 nucleotides read TGTGCCAGCAGCCCTGACAGGGGGTACGAGCAGTACTTC. Translation gives CASSPDRGYEQYF.

This clone was observed a few times. This sequence joins TRBV19 and TRBJ2-1; TRBD1 agrees at 11 bases. V trimming: 5 bases; J trimming: 10 bases; junction bases outside the gene matches: 13. CDR3 length equals 16 residues. CDR1 and CDR2 (germline): LNHDA, SQIVND (reference sequence). In DNA, the CDR3 is TGTGCCAGTAGTTTTGGCCGGGACAGGGGGTCGGGAGAGCAGTTCTTC. Its protein product is CASSFGRDRGSGEQFF. Full variable domain (outside the CDR3, taken from reference TRBV19 and TRBJ2-1): DGGITQSPKYLFRKEGQNVTLSCEQNLNHDAMYWYRQDPGQGLRLIYYSQIVNDFQKGDIAEGYSVSREKKESFPLTVTSAQKNPTAFYLCASSFGRDRGSGEQFFGPGTRLTVL.

The chain has TRBV9 and TRBJ2-3; 8 positions agree with TRBD2. V trimming: 6 bases; J trimming: 4 bases; junction bases outside the gene matches: 10. The CDR3 totals 15 residues. CDR1 SGDLS and CDR2 YYNGEE come from the germline V gene. The CDR3 DNA follows: TGTGCCAGCACACGAACGACTAGCGTAGCAGATACGCAGTATTTT. Its translation is CASTRTTSVADTQYF.